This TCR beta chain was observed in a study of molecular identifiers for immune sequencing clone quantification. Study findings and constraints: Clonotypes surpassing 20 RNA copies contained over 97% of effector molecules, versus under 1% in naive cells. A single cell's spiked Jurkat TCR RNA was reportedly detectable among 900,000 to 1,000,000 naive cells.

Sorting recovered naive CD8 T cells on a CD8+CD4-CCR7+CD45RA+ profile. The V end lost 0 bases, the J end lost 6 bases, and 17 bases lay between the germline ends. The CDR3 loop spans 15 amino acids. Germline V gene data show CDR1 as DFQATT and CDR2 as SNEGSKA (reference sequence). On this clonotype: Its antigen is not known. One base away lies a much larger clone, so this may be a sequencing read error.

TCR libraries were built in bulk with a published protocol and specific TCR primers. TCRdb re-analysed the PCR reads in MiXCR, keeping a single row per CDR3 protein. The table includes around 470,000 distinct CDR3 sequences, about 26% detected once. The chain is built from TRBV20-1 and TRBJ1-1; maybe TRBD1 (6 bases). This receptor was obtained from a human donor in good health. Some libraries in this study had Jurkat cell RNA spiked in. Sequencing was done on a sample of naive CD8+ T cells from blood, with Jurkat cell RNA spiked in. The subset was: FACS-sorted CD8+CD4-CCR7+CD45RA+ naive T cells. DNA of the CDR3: TGCAGTGCTAGAGACTGGGGGGCGGGCATGTCTGAAGCTTTCTTT. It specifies CSARDWGAGMSEAFF.